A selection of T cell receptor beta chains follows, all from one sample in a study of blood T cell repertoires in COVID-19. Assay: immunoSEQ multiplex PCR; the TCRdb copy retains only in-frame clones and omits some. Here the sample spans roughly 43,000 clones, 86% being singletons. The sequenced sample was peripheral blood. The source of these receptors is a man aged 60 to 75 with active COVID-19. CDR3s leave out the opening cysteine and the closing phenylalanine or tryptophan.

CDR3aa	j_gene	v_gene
ASSHLSSGRFYNEQF	TRBJ2-1	TRBV3-1/TRBV3-2
SARPADTQY	TRBJ2-3	TRBV20-1
ASSSGGPRNEQF	TRBJ2-1	TRBV5-6
ASSQEDILGRNSYNEQF	TRBJ2-1	TRBV4-1
ASSTSIAGGLRETQY	TRBJ2-3	TRBV5-6
ASSLGPQHSALQETQY	TRBJ2-5	TRBV13
ASSHPRGLAGETQY	TRBJ2-5	TRBV4-1
ASSLELNTEAF	TRBJ1-1	TRBV28
ASKRGPNSPLH	TRBJ1-6	TRBV9
ASSQGGTGVDTQY	TRBJ2-3	TRBV4-2
AGYSGSTSHEQY	TRBJ2-7	TRBV12-2
ASSIGTGIQETQY	TRBJ2-5	TRBV5-4
ASSYYRDTTNEQY	TRBJ2-7	TRBV6-2/TRBV6-3
ASSQEAGLSSYEQY	TRBJ2-7	TRBV4-1
ASSLEQGGTEAF	TRBJ1-1	TRBV5-5
ATDTGTGVYEQY	TRBJ2-7	TRBV7-9
ASGGGGSGTEAF	TRBJ1-1	TRBV6-5
ASSFAVAGGSDTQY	TRBJ2-3	TRBV7-2
ASSITSGRVGGELF	TRBJ2-2	TRBV19
ASSTPGTGLNGYT	TRBJ1-2	TRBV6-5
ATSTVGSTLYNEQF	TRBJ2-1	TRBV15
ATQTGGETQY	TRBJ2-5	TRBV3-1/TRBV3-2
ASSPWTGKKVSSSYEQY	TRBJ2-7	TRBV27
ASSYGVGELF	TRBJ2-2	TRBV6-2/TRBV6-3
ASRATGDSPLH	TRBJ1-6	TRBV2
ASSYTPGQGGNQPQH	TRBJ1-5	TRBV6-2/TRBV6-3
ASTLTENTEAF	TRBJ1-1	TRBV6-5
ATSRPYGQETQY	TRBJ2-5	TRBV15
ARSFLIGRDEQY	TRBJ2-7	TRBV5-3
SVETRWRTGELF	TRBJ2-2	TRBV29-1
ASSPRSSGNSYEQY	TRBJ2-7	TRBV18
ASSFRAVPTGGGEKLF	TRBJ1-4	TRBV27
SVEGGGGAF	TRBJ1-1	TRBV29-1
ASSLIGAGGYT	TRBJ1-2	TRBV28
ASGLALNGLTEAF	TRBJ1-1	TRBV12-5
ASSPWLVGSYNEQF	TRBJ2-1	TRBV7-9
ASSPAGGGRGEQY	TRBJ2-7	TRBV6-5
ASSREGLAGQETQY	TRBJ2-5	TRBV5-4
ASSLSASGRNEQF	TRBJ2-1	TRBV7-9
ASGPRDRGALPNYGYT	TRBJ1-2	TRBV12-5
ASNPTGNEQF	TRBJ2-1	TRBV6-2/TRBV6-3
ASKTSGTYNEQF	TRBJ2-1	TRBV3-1/TRBV3-2
ASRGQDNTEAF	TRBJ1-1	TRBV10-1
ATSQDRVAEKLF	TRBJ1-4	TRBV10-3
TSSFTSGDYEQY	TRBJ2-7	TRBV11-2
ASSLSRTGERGYT	TRBJ1-2	TRBV28
ASSFSGYSTGELF	TRBJ2-2	TRBV9
ASSLENRGSGGRYYEQY	TRBJ2-7	TRBV5-5
ASSQEGTSGRTDTQY	TRBJ2-3	TRBV3-1/TRBV3-2
SVDGGKLDTQY	TRBJ2-3	TRBV29-1
ASSLSWEGNDEQY	TRBJ2-7	TRBV18
ASSRVRDSSYEQY	TRBJ2-7	TRBV2
ASTPDRAKNIQY	TRBJ2-4	TRBV28
ASSIQYGYT	TRBJ1-2	TRBV19
ATSVTGGYGYT	TRBJ1-2	TRBV24-1
ATSRSRTAKETQY	TRBJ2-5	TRBV15
ASSYTGTELAKNIQY	TRBJ2-4	TRBV7-6
ASSPLAGGTVDEQF	TRBJ2-1	TRBV3-1/TRBV3-2
ASNEEMNTEAF	TRBJ1-1	TRBV2
ASSLRASTDTQY	TRBJ2-3	TRBV5-1